These 3 T cell receptor beta chains were all obtained from the same sample, sequenced in a study of cytomegalovirus exposure and HLA in healthy donors. 60 Vbeta and 13 Jbeta primers were used in PCR. TCRdb's copy holds only in-frame clones and misses some; the assay was immunoSEQ multiplex PCR. Of about 120,000 clones listed, 60% to 85% are singletons. The sample comprised PBMCs. The receptors were sampled from a woman aged 30 to 39 in good health and CMV-seronegative.

This chain joins TRBV7-2 and TRBJ2-7; possibly TRBD2 for D (5 bases). This CDR3 spans 13 amino acids. With 3 bases removed from V and 2 bases from J, the gap between germline ends came to 8 bases. Germline CDR1 reads SGHTA; CDR2 reads FQGNSA. CDR3 sequence: CASSFGRAYEQYF. CDR3 sequence (DNA): TGTGCCAGCAGCTTCGGGCGGGCCTACGAGCAGTACTTC.

The chain carries TRBV19 and TRBJ2-1; tentative D call: TRBD2 (6 bases). This CDR3 contains 14 residues. Trimming left V 9 bases short and J 2 bases short, with 14 bases between. Germline CDR1 reads LNHDA; CDR2 reads SQIVND (reference sequence). CDR3 residues: CASGSTGAYNEQFF. DNA for the CDR3: TGTGCCAGCGGGTCGACGGGAGCCTACAATGAGCAGTTCTTC.

This sequence joins TRBV5-4 and TRBJ1-1, with 9 bases fitting TRBD1. Germline-derived CDR1 and CDR2 are SGHNT and YYREEE (reference sequence). Unmatched junction bases numbered 7, after V lost 4 bases and J lost 3 bases. The CDR3 is 15 residues long. CDR3 amino acids: CASSGTGGMDTEAFF. CDR3 coding DNA: TGTGCCAGCAGCGGAACAGGGGGCATGGACACTGAAGCTTTCTTT.